These T cell receptor beta chains were read from a single sample in a study of blood T cell repertoires in COVID-19. Only in-frame clones appear in the TCRdb table, and some are missing; sequencing was by immunoSEQ multiplex PCR. The repertoire holds 300,000 to 400,000 clones, with about 86% as singletons. Sequenced sample: PBMCs or T cells enriched from blood (not recorded which). These receptors were collected from a middle-aged woman with acute COVID-19. The CDR3 runs from the conserved cysteine through the conserved F or W. The order of the fields is CDR3 length, D gene, clone size, V gene, J gene, CDR3 protein, CDR3 DNA. A D gene is named only where the DNA matches it firmly. Part of the rows lack a size; the others show once, few, many or a class for expanded clones.

15,TRBD1,-,TRBV28,TRBJ2-7,CASRPRDRGVYEQYF,TGTGCCAGCAGGCCCCGGGACAGGGGGGTATACGAGCAGTACTTC
15,-,-,TRBV14,TRBJ1-1,CASSQVGSGFTEAFF,TGTGCCAGCAGCCAAGTCGGGTCTGGGTTCACTGAAGCTTTCTTT
16,-,-,TRBV5-8,TRBJ1-5,CASSSGLTASNQPQHF,TGTGCCAGCAGCTCCGGATTGACAGCTAGCAATCAGCCCCAGCATTTT
13,TRBD1,-,TRBV9,TRBJ2-7,CASSEQGFGEQYF,TGTGCCAGCAGCGAACAGGGGTTTGGGGAGCAGTACTTC
12,-,-,TRBV6-5,TRBJ2-5,CASRASGETQYF,TGTGCCAGTAGGGCGAGCGGAGAGACCCAGTACTTC
13,-,-,TRBV5-5,TRBJ1-4,CASSQATNEKLFF,TGTGCCAGCAGCCAGGCAACTAATGAAAAACTGTTTTTT
17,TRBD2,-,TRBV9,TRBJ2-2,CASSVWLAGGTTGELFF,TGTGCCAGCAGCGTATGGCTAGCGGGAGGTACCACCGGGGAGCTGTTTTTT
12,-,-,TRBV9,TRBJ1-3,CASSVPGNTIYF,TGTGCCAGCAGCGTCCCCGGGAACACCATATATTTT
12,TRBD1,-,TRBV28,TRBJ2-7,CASRQGRYEQYF,TGTGCCAGCCGACAGGGAAGGTACGAGCAGTACTTC
19,-,-,TRBV7-2,TRBJ1-6,CASSLAISQIRAAISPLHF,TGTGCCAGCAGCTTAGCTATTAGTCAGATCAGGGCGGCCATTTCACCCCTCCACTTT
11,-,once,TRBV7-9,TRBJ2-1,CASSFGAEQFF,TGTGCCAGCAGCTTCGGAGCCGAGCAGTTCTTC
16,-,-,TRBV9,TRBJ1-1,CASSGGSAGKGTEAFF,TGTGCCAGCAGCGGGGGCTCGGCAGGGAAGGGCACTGAAGCTTTCTTT
14,-,-,TRBV28,TRBJ2-7,CASSFDRPIIEQYF,TGTGCCAGCAGTTTTGACAGGCCCATCATCGAGCAGTACTTC
14,-,-,TRBV28,TRBJ1-4,CASKGEDTNEKLFF,TGTGCCAGCAAAGGGGAGGATACTAATGAAAAACTGTTTTTT
17,-,once,TRBV4-1,TRBJ2-3,CASSKAGRVTRTDTQYF,TGCGCCAGCAGCAAGGCAGGTCGTGTCACACGAACAGATACGCAGTATTTT
13,-,-,TRBV7-8,TRBJ1-2,CASSLETAQGYTF,TGTGCCAGCAGCTTAGAGACAGCGCAAGGCTACACCTTC
17,-,-,TRBV9,TRBJ2-2,CASSPRSDSKHTGELFF,TGTGCCAGCAGCCCACGCTCAGACAGTAAACACACCGGGGAGCTGTTTTTT
14,-,-,TRBV18,TRBJ1-4,CASSPGATNEKLFF,TGTGCCAGCTCACCCGGGGCAACTAATGAAAAACTGTTTTTT
15,-,-,TRBV7-2,TRBJ2-7,CASSPAPHRVYEQYF,TGTGCCAGCAGCCCAGCCCCGCACCGGGTATACGAGCAGTACTTC
14,-,-,TRBV5-1,TRBJ2-7,CASSLAGSAYEQYF,TGCGCCAGCAGCTTGGCGGGGAGCGCCTACGAGCAGTACTTC
14,-,-,TRBV11-2,TRBJ1-2,CASSLEGGRYGYTF,TGTGCCAGCAGCTTAGAGGGGGGGCGTTATGGCTACACCTTC
14,TRBD1,-,TRBV10-3,TRBJ1-2,CAISEKTGFYGYTF,TGTGCCATCAGTGAAAAGACAGGGTTCTATGGCTACACCTTC
19,-,once,TRBV3-1/TRBV3-2,TRBJ2-2,CASSPAGGGRGAHTGELFF,TGTGCCAGCAGCCCCGCCGGGGGCGGGAGAGGGGCCCACACCGGGGAGCTGTTTTTT
14,-,-,TRBV4-3,TRBJ1-1,CASSQAREYTEAFF,TGCGCCAGCAGCCAAGCCAGGGAATACACTGAAGCTTTCTTT
15,-,once,TRBV7-9,TRBJ1-4,CASSTHADSNEKLFF,TGTGCCAGCAGCACTCACGCGGACAGTAATGAAAAACTGTTTTTT
14,TRBD2,-,TRBV9,TRBJ2-1,CASSGGLARNEQFF,TGTGCCAGCAGCGGGGGACTAGCCCGGAATGAGCAGTTCTTC
13,-,-,TRBV7-2,TRBJ1-1,CASSSRANTEAFF,TGTGCCAGCAGCTCCAGGGCAAACACTGAAGCTTTCTTT
18,TRBD2,-,TRBV28,TRBJ2-1,CASNRPSKREGFGDEQFF,TGTGCCAGCAACCGACCATCGAAGCGGGAGGGCTTTGGGGATGAGCAGTTCTTC
16,TRBD1,few,TRBV7-9,TRBJ1-2,CASSLGQGAIDYGYTF,TGTGCCAGCAGCTTAGGACAGGGGGCCATTGACTATGGCTACACCTTC
13,-,-,TRBV29-1,TRBJ2-3,CSVDLVAADTQYF,TGCAGCGTTGATTTAGTTGCCGCAGATACGCAGTATTTT
16,TRBD1,-,TRBV5-5,TRBJ2-7,CASSRGPRDRIYEQYF,TGTGCCAGCAGCAGGGGACCCCGGGACAGGATCTACGAGCAGTACTTC
12,-,-,TRBV6-5,TRBJ1-2,CASSYGRYGYTF,TGTGCCAGCAGTTACGGGAGATATGGCTACACCTTC
15,TRBD2,-,TRBV5-1,TRBJ2-1,CASSLVLAGNNEQFF,TGCGCCAGCAGCTTGGTTCTAGCGGGGAACAATGAGCAGTTCTTC
15,-,-,TRBV19,TRBJ1-2,CASSIVASIEERYTF,TGTGCCAGTAGTATAGTCGCAAGTATTGAGGAGCGCTACACCTTC
15,-,-,TRBV4-3,TRBJ2-7,CASSQERRASYEQYF,TGCGCCAGCAGCCAAGAGCGGAGGGCCTCCTACGAGCAGTACTTC
16,-,-,TRBV28,TRBJ2-1,CASSSMTEVPYNEQFF,TGTGCCAGCAGTTCCATGACAGAAGTCCCTTACAATGAGCAGTTCTTC
14,-,-,TRBV4-2,TRBJ2-7,CASSPGQTTYEQYF,TGTGCCAGCAGCCCTGGGCAGACCACCTACGAGCAGTACTTC
13,TRBD1,-,TRBV2,TRBJ1-2,CASGLQGDYGYTF,TGTGCCAGCGGCCTACAGGGGGACTATGGCTACACCTTC
14,-,-,TRBV25-1,TRBJ2-7,CASSEYLEVYEQYF,TGTGCCAGCAGTGAATACCTAGAAGTCTACGAGCAGTACTTC
13,-,few,TRBV27,TRBJ1-5,CASSLTDNQPQHF,TGTGCCAGCAGTCTGACAGACAATCAGCCCCAGCATTTT
17,TRBD1,-,TRBV27,TRBJ1-4,CASSSAPTGTANEKLFF,TGTGCCAGCAGTTCTGCCCCGACCGGGACAGCCAATGAAAAACTGTTTTTT